The 21 T cell receptor beta chains given below trace back to one sample, sequenced in a study of T cell repertoires in cytomegalovirus infection. TCRdb itself ran the reads through MiXCR, one entry per CDR3 protein. This sample yields about 450,000 distinct CDR3 sequences, of which approximately 33% are seen a single time; approximately 14% belongs to the top ten. Sequencing input: PBMCs. The origin of the receptors is a human donor in good health (CMV status not recorded). Some clones in this sample may be carry-over from other donors' samples.

This clonotype was detected ten times or more. The chain joins TRBV6-1 to TRBJ1-3, with 8 bases matching TRBD1. From germline, CDR1 is MNHNS and CDR2 SASEGT. CDR3 length equals 14 residues. The V and J ends lost 5 bases and 6 bases, in that order; junction bases with no gene match: 6. CDR3 amino acids: CASSSPTGVNTIYF. DNA of the CDR3: TGTGCCAGCAGTTCCCCGACAGGGGTAAACACCATATATTTT.

V and J are TRBV5-5 and TRBJ2-7, with 7 bases identical to TRBD1. The CDR3 spans 16 residues. V lost 0 bases, J lost 0 bases, and 6 bases stayed unmatched. Looked up from germline, CDR1 is SGHKS and CDR2 is YYEKEE (reference sequence). CDR3 DNA sequence: TGTGCCAGCAGCTTGGCCGGGGACAGAACCTCCTACGAGCAGTACTTC. Residues: CASSLAGDRTSYEQYF. Full variable domain (missing parts from reference TRBV5-5 and TRBJ2-7): DAGVTQSPTHLIKTRGQQVTLRCSPISGHKSVSWYQQVLGQGPQFIFQYYEKEERGRGNFPDRFSARQFPNYSSELNVNALLLGDSALYLCASSLAGDRTSYEQYFGPGTRLTVT.

CDR3 nucleotide sequence: TGCAGCGTTGAGTTATATGGGACAGGGATCACCGGGGAGCTGTTTTTT. Translation: CSVELYGTGITGELFF. This chain connects TRBV29-1 to TRBJ2-2; 9 nucleotides agree with TRBD1. Germline V lookup: CDR1 SQVTM, CDR2 ANQGSEA. The V gene end was trimmed by 3 bases and the J gene end by 4 bases; junction bases not matched to a gene: 9. This CDR3 spans 16 amino acids.

This clonotype was counted ten times or more. This chain connects TRBV12-3 or TRBV12-4 to TRBJ1-4, with D tentatively TRBD1 (5 bases). The CDR3 has 15 residues. V was shortened by 5 bases and J by 10 bases, with 20 bases between the two germline ends. DNA of the CDR3: TGTGCCAGCAGTCTACCGACAGCCGGCCTAGGAAAACTGTTTTTT. It specifies CASSLPTAGLGKLFF.

Ten or more counts support this clonotype. The chain joins TRBV11-2 to TRBJ2-5, with 9 bases identical to TRBD2. Per the germline V gene, CDR1 is SGHAT and CDR2 is FQNNGV. This CDR3 has 16 amino acids. Trimming removed 5 bases from V and 5 bases from J; junction bases left unmatched: 12. The CDR3 sequence: CASSPLTLAGPETQYF. The CDR3, as DNA: TGTGCCAGCAGCCCGTTAACGCTAGCGGGACCGGAGACCCAGTACTTC. Complete variable domain (other parts from reference TRBV11-2 and TRBJ2-5): EAGVAQSPRYKIIEKRQSVAFWCNPISGHATLYWYQQILGQGPKLLIQFQNNGVVDDSQLPKDRFSAERLKGVDSTLKIQPAKLEDSAVYLCASSPLTLAGPETQYFGPGTRLLVL.

This chain joins TRBV19 and TRBJ1-2; 9 bases match TRBD1. V shed 7 bases and J 10 bases; nucleotides not matched to a gene: 13. This CDR3 contains 14 residues. Germline values: CDR1 LNHDA, CDR2 SQIVND (reference sequence). The chain's CDR3 is CASTRDRVRQDYTF. The CDR3, as DNA: TGTGCCAGTACCCGGGACAGGGTGCGGCAGGACTACACCTTC. The entire variable domain, with the rest obtained from reference TRBV19 and TRBJ1-2, is as follows: DGGITQSPKYLFRKEGQNVTLSCEQNLNHDAMYWYRQDPGQGLRLIYYSQIVNDFQKGDIAEGYSVSREKKESFPLTVTSAQKNPTAFYLCASTRDRVRQDYTFGSGTRLTVV.

J is TRBJ2-5 and V is TRBV29-1; TRBD1 matches 7 bases. V was clipped by 6 bases and J by 0 bases; unmatched bases: 1. The length of the CDR3 is 12 residues. Germline V CDR1 and CDR2: SQVTM, ANQGSEA. The DNA for the CDR3 is TGCAGCGTGGGACAGCACCAAGAGACCCAGTACTTC. It yields the protein CSVGQHQETQYF.

The rearrangement joins TRBV20-1 to TRBJ2-5, with a weak D call TRBD1 (5 bases). Looked up from germline, CDR1 is DFQATT and CDR2 is SNEGSKA (reference sequence). CDR3 length equals 13 residues. Between the trimmed V and J ends, which lost 6 bases and 1 base, there was a span of 12 bases. The CDR3 DNA follows: TGCAGTGCAATAAGGGGTAGCCAAGAGACCCAGTACTTC. Protein sequence: CSAIRGSQETQYF.

About this clonotype itself: This sequence may be a read error, since a much larger clone differs from it by one base. This CDR3 fails to terminate in the conserved phenylalanine or tryptophan, so it likely reflects a read error. This chain uses TRBV7-2 with TRBJ2-7; a possible D gene is TRBD2 (6 bases). Germline V lookup: CDR1 SGHTA, CDR2 FQGNSA. There are 15 residues in the CDR3. Trimming stripped 0 bases from V and 4 bases from J, with 13 bases between. The CDR3 DNA reads as TGTGCCAGCAGCTTAGCGGGGGGAAAGATTTACGAGCAGTACTTA. Translating it yields CASSLAGGKIYEQYL.

The sample holds a few counts of this clonotype. The chain carries TRBV5-4 and TRBJ2-7, with D possibly matching TRBD2 (6 bases). V was pared by 4 bases and J by 0 bases, with 14 bases between. Germline values: CDR1 SGHNT, CDR2 YYREEE (reference sequence). This CDR3 region has 15 residues. CDR3 in amino acids: CASSPGTSLSYEQYF. The CDR3, as DNA: TGTGCCAGCAGCCCAGGGACTTCTCTCTCCTACGAGCAGTACTTC.

The rearrangement links TRBV5-1 to TRBJ2-3, with 9 nucleotides matching TRBD2. Germline CDR1 SGHRS, CDR2 YFSETQ. This CDR3 spans 17 amino acids. Losses at the gene ends were 1 base for V and 4 bases for J; bases not matched to a gene: 10. In DNA form, the CDR3 reads TGCGCCAGCAGCTTGACACTCGGCGGGGGGGCATCAGATACGCAGTATTTT. It translates to CASSLTLGGGASDTQYF.

V is TRBV7-6 and J is TRBJ2-7, with D uncertain. The ends were cut back, 0 bases at V and 7 bases at J, with 13 bases in the middle. The length of the CDR3 is 14 residues. The germline CDR1 and CDR2 sequences are SGHVS and FNYEAQ. CDR3 in amino acids: CASSLAMMVGEQYF. CDR3 DNA sequence: TGTGCCAGCAGCTTAGCTATGATGGTGGGGGAGCAGTACTTC.

The rearrangement uses TRBV2 and TRBJ1-6; D remains ambiguous. CDR3 size: 15 residues. V was pared by 7 bases and J by 0 bases, with 10 bases between. Germline CDR1 SNHLY, CDR2 FYNNEI. CDR3 amino acids: CASTDRNSYNSPLHF. The CDR3 DNA follows: TGTGCCAGCACCGACCGAAACTCCTATAATTCACCCCTCCACTTT.

The chain employs TRBV2 and TRBJ1-6; no clear D gene. Trimming removed 6 bases from V and 4 bases from J, with 16 bases in between. The CDR3 extends over 16 amino acids. Germline-derived CDR1 and CDR2 are SNHLY and FYNNEI. CDR3 bases: TGTGCCAGCAGAGAGAGGTCTCTGGGGTATAATTCACCCCTCCACTTT. It encodes CASRERSLGYNSPLHF.

The sample holds a few counts of this clonotype. The DNA for the CDR3 is TGTGCCAGCAGTACCGAAAACGGGGCCCCGGGTGGGGAGCTGTTTTTT. This translates into CASSTENGAPGGELFF. The gene calls are TRBV6-8 and TRBJ2-2, with D perhaps matching TRBD1 or TRBD2 (5 bases each). The CDR3 spans 16 residues. Germline V lookup: CDR1 MNHGY, CDR2 SAAAGT. Trimming pared 5 bases from V and 8 bases from J, leaving 21 bases between.

This clonotype came up a few times. The chain employs TRBV7-2 and TRBJ1-6; no definite D call. CDR1 is SGHTA, CDR2 FQGNSA, per germline. This CDR3 has 12 amino acids. Between the trimmed V and J ends, which lost 2 bases and 10 bases, there was a span of 6 bases. The CDR3 coding sequence is TGTGCCAGCAGCTTAAACCTATCACCCCTCCACTTT. Translating it yields CASSLNLSPLHF.

The genes are TRBV7-8 and TRBJ1-5; D might be TRBD1 (6 bases). The germline V gene encodes CDR1 SGHVS and CDR2 FQNEAQ. V lost 1 base to trimming and J lost 7 bases, with 14 bases between them. The CDR3 has 15 amino acids. The DNA of the CDR3 is TGTGCCAGCAGCTTAGGGGGGGCACTCCGGCAGCCCCAGCATTTT. Translated, it gives CASSLGGALRQPQHF.

This chain links TRBV7-8 with TRBJ1-1; no firm D call. Germline CDR1 SGHVS, CDR2 FQNEAQ. This CDR3 contains 14 residues. The ends were cut back, 2 bases at V and 1 base at J, with 8 bases in the middle. The DNA for the CDR3 is TGTGCCAGCAGCTTAATCCGGGCGAACACTGAAGCTTTCTTT. It specifies CASSLIRANTEAFF.

The chain has TRBV11-2 and TRBJ2-2; D might be TRBD2 (6 bases). The CDR3 covers 16 residues. The germline V gene has CDR1 SGHAT and CDR2 FQNNGV. The ends were cut back, 5 bases at V and 0 bases at J, with 13 bases in the middle. DNA of the CDR3: TGTGCCAGCAGCCCTGGGACTTTCGCGAACACCGGGGAGCTGTTTTTT. This gives the protein CASSPGTFANTGELFF. Full variable domain (rest looked up from reference TRBV11-2 and TRBJ2-2): EAGVAQSPRYKIIEKRQSVAFWCNPISGHATLYWYQQILGQGPKLLIQFQNNGVVDDSQLPKDRFSAERLKGVDSTLKIQPAKLEDSAVYLCASSPGTFANTGELFFGEGSRLTVL.

The chain is built from TRBV6-1 and TRBJ1-5; D is perhaps TRBD1 (6 bases). Germline V CDR1 and CDR2: MNHNS, SASEGT. The ends were cut back, 4 bases at V and 5 bases at J, with 24 bases in the middle. There are 18 residues in the CDR3. Written as DNA, the CDR3 is TGTGCCAGCAGTGCAACGAGGGGGACCCTATCAGCCTATCAGCCCCAGCATTTT. Residues: CASSATRGTLSAYQPQHF.

This clonotype was seen more than once but under ten times. This rearrangement joins TRBV9 to TRBJ2-5; 11 positions agree with TRBD2. From germline, CDR1 is SGDLS and CDR2 YYNGEE. The CDR3 sequence is 17 residues long. Trimming removed 0 bases from V and 7 bases from J; junction bases left unmatched: 11. CDR3 residues: CASSVASSGGPLVTQYF. The CDR3 DNA reads TGTGCCAGCAGCGTAGCCTCTAGCGGGGGGCCCCTGGTGACCCAGTACTTC.